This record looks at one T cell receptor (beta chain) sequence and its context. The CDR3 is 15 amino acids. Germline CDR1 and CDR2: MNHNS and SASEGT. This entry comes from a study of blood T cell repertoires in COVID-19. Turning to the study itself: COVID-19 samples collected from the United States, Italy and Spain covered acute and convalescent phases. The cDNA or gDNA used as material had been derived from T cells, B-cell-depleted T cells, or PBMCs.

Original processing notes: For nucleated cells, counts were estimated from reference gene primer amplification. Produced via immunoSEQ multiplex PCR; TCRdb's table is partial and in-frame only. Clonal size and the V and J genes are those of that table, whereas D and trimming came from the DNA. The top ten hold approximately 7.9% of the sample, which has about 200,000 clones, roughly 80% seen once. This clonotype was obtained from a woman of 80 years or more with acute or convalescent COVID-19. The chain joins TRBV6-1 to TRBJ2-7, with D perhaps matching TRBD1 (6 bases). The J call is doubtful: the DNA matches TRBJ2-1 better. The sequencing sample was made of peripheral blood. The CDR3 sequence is CASSEVTGPVGEQFF. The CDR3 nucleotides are TGTGCCAGCAGTGAGGTTACAGGGCCGGTGGGTGAGCAGTTCTTC.